This entry lists 5 T cell receptor beta chains sequenced from one sample in a study of response to subunit inactivated influenza vaccine. Each CDR3 protein is one row after TCRdb ran MiXCR on the RT-PCR reads. The sample holds about 620,000 distinct CDR3 sequences, around 11% seen once. The same specimen was also included in a second study, on T cells expressing NK-cell markers. That report notes: UMIs accompanied the 5'RACE template switching by which TCR beta cDNA was made.

The starting material was PBMCs from blood, obtained on the day of vaccination. Receptor source: a man aged 45-65 years who received an inactivated influenza vaccine.

The genes are TRBV5-8 and TRBJ2-1; 7 nucleotides agree with TRBD2. Germline V gives CDR1 SGHTS, CDR2 YDEGEE. Losses at the gene ends were 0 bases for V and 6 bases for J; bases not matched to a gene: 9. This CDR3 is built from 16 residues. Here the CDR3 reads CASSLGSGGVINEQFF. The DNA of the CDR3 is TGTGCCAGCAGCTTGGGTTCGGGGGGAGTAATCAATGAGCAGTTCTTC.

The rearrangement joins TRBV18 to TRBJ2-7, with a weak D call TRBD1 (6 bases). The CDR3 contains 14 residues. V gave up 4 bases and J gave up 3 bases, with 13 bases separating them. Germline CDR1 reads KGHSH; CDR2 reads LQKENI. The CDR3 nucleotides are TGTGCCAGCTCACTCCGAACAGGGTACTACGAGCAGTACTTC. It is translated as CASSLRTGYYEQYF.

The chain combines TRBV6-1 with TRBJ2-1, with 11 bases lining up with TRBD1. V was clipped by 3 bases and J by 4 bases; unmatched bases: 5. Germline loops: CDR1 MNHNS, CDR2 SASEGT. The CDR3 spans 16 residues. The CDR3 protein is CASSDTGTGGYNEQFF. The CDR3 DNA follows: TGTGCCAGCAGTGACACCGGGACAGGGGGTTACAATGAGCAGTTCTTC.

This clonotype turned up a few times. The DNA of the CDR3 is TGCAGCGTTGAAGATTCTCAGGGGAGAGAGACCCAGTACTTC. It translates to CSVEDSQGRETQYF. The chain recombines TRBV29-1 with TRBJ2-5; possible D gene TRBD1, 6 bases. The CDR3 extends over 14 amino acids. V lost 0 bases to trimming and J lost 4 bases, with 12 bases between them. Germline V gene lookup returns CDR1 SQVTM and CDR2 ANQGSEA.

This clonotype has just a few counts. The chain has TRBV20-1 and TRBJ2-7; D is possibly TRBD2 (5 bases). This CDR3 has 14 residues. Per the germline V gene, CDR1 is DFQATT and CDR2 is SNEGSKA (reference sequence). Trimming took 2 bases from V and 0 from J, leaving 11 bases between them. The CDR3 region is CSARREASSYEQYF. CDR3 nucleotide sequence: TGCAGTGCTAGACGGGAAGCAAGCTCCTACGAGCAGTACTTC.